The source of this T cell receptor beta chain is a study of molecular identifiers for immune sequencing clone quantification. A word on this clonotype: As yet, its antigen is unknown.

Naive CD8 sequencing libraries were generated from approximately 20,000 to 980,000 sorted cells, with 10%, 30% or 50% RNA as input. Trimming took 2 bases from V and 5 from J, leaving 13 bases between them. Germline assignment: CDR1 LNHNV and CDR2 YYDKDF (reference sequence). The CDR3 is 15 residues long. TCRdb used MiXCR to reprocess the PCR reads, holding one entry per CDR3 protein. The sample shows around 470,000 distinct CDR3 sequences, over 20% of them seen only once. General study results and limits: More than 99% of effector molecules, versus under 1% of naive-cell molecules, belonged to clones above 20 RNA copies.

The chain links TRBV15 to TRBJ1-5; D may be TRBD1 (5 bases). The material sequenced was naive CD8+ T cells from blood, with Jurkat cell RNA spiked in. Subset: FACS-sorted CD8+CD4-CCR7+CD45RA+ naive T cells. This TCR came from a human donor in good health. Some libraries in this study had Jurkat cell RNA spiked in. The CDR3 loop reads CATSRMDNGHQPQHF. Here the CDR3 DNA reads TGTGCCACCAGCAGAATGGACAACGGGCATCAGCCCCAGCATTTT. The complete variable domain, with remaining parts taken from reference TRBV15 and TRBJ1-5, reads DAMVIQNPRYQVTQFGKPVTLSCSQTLNHNVMYWYQQKSSQAPKLLFHYYDKDFNNEADTPDNFQSRRPNTSFCFLDIRSPGLGDTAMYLCATSRMDNGHQPQHFGDGTRLSIL.